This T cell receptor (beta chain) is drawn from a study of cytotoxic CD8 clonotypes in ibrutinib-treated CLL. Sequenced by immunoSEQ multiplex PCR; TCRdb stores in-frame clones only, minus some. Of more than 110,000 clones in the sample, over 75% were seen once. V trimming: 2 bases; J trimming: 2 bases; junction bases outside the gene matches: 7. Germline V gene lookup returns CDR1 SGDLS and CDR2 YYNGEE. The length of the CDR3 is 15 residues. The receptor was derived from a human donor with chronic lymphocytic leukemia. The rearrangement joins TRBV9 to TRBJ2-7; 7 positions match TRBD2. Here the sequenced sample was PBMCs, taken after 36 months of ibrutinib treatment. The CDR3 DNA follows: TGTGCCAGCAGCGTGGGGAGGGCCTCTACCTACGAGCAGTACTTC. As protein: CASSVGRASTYEQYF.